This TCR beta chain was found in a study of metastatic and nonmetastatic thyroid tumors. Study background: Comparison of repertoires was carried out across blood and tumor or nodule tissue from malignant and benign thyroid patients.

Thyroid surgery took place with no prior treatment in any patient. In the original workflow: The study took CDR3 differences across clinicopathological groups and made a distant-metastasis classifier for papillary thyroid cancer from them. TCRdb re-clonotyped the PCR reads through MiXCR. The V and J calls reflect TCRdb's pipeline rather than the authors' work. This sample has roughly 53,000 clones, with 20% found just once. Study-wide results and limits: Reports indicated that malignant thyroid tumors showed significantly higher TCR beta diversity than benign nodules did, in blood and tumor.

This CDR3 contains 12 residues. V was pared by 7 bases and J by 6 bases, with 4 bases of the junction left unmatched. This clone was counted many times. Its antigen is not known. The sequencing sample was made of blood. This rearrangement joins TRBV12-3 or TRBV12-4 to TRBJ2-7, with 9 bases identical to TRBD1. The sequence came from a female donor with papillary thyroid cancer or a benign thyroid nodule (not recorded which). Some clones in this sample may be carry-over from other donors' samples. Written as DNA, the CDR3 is TGTGCCAGCAATGACAGGGGGAGCGAGCAGTACTTC. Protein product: CASNDRGSEQYF.